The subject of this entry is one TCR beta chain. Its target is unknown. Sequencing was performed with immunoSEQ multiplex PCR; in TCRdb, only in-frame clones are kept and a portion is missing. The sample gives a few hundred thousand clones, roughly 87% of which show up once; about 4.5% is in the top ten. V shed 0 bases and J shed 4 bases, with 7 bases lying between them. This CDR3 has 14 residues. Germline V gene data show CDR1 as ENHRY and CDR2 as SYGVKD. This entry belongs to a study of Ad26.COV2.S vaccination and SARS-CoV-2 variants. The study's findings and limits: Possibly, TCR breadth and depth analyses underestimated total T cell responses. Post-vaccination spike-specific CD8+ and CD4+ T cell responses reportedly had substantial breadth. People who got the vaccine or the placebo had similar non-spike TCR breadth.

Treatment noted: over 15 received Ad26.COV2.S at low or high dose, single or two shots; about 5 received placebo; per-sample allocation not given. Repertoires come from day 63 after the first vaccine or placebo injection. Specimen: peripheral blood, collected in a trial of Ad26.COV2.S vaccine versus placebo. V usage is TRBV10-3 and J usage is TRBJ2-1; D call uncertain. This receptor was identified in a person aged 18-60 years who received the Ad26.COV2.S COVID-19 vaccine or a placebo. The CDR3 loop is CAISESKGYNEQFF. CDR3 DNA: TGTGCCATCAGTGAGTCGAAAGGGTACAATGAGCAGTTCTTC.